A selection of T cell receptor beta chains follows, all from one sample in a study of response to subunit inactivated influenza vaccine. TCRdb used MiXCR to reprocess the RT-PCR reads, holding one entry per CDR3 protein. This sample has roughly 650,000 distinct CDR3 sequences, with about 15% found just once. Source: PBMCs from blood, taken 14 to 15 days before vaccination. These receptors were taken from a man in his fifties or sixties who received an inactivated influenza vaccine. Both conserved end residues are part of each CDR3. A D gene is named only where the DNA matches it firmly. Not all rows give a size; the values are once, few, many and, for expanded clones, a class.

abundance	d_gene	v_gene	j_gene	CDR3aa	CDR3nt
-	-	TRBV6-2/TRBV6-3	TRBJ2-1	CASRRLLVGYNEQFF	TGTGCCAGCAGACGACTGCTTGTTGGCTACAATGAGCAGTTCTTC
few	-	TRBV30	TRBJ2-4	CAPERVAKNIQYF	TGTGCCCCCGAGCGAGTAGCCAAAAACATTCAGTACTTC
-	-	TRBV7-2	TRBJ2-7	CASSFYTYYEQYF	TGTGCCAGCAGCTTTTACACCTATTACGAGCAGTACTTC
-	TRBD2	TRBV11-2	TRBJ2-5	CASSFRSGSGETQYF	TGTGCCAGCAGCTTCCGTAGCGGGAGCGGCGAGACCCAGTACTTC
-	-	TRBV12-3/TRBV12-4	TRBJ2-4	CASSFVETSPLDIQYF	TGTGCCAGCAGTTTTGTCGAGACTAGTCCTTTAGACATTCAGTACTTC
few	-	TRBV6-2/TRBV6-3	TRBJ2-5	CASSYTPRETQYF	TGTGCCAGCAGTTATACGCCGAGAGAGACCCAGTACTTC
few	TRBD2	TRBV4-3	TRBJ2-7	CASSQGLAGRDRQYF	TGCGCCAGCAGCCAAGGCCTAGCGGGTAGAGATCGGCAGTACTTC
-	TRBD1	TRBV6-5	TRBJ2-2	CASSYLYPRQGGTGELFF	TGTGCCAGCAGTTACCTATACCCGAGACAGGGGGGCACCGGGGAGCTGTTTTTT
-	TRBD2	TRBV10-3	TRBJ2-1	CAIRKSLLASRNYNEQFF	TGTGCCATCAGGAAATCCTTACTAGCGTCACGAAACTACAATGAGCAGTTCTTC
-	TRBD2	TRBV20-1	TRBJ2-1	CSASSYGGSSYNEQFF	TGCAGTGCTAGTAGCTATGGCGGGAGCTCCTACAATGAGCAGTTCTTC
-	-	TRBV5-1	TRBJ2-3	CASSLARGPDTQYF	TGCGCCAGCAGCTTGGCTCGGGGCCCAGATACGCAGTATTTT
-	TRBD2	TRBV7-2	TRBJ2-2	CASSPQLATSGFGELFF	TGTGCCAGCAGCCCCCAATTGGCGACTAGCGGTTTCGGGGAGCTGTTTTTT
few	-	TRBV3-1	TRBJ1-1	CASSPRRGETEAFF	TGTGCCAGCAGCCCGCGCCGGGGGGAGACTGAAGCTTTCTTT
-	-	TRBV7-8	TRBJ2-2	CASRRSGELFF	TGTGCCAGCAGACGATCCGGGGAGCTGTTTTTT
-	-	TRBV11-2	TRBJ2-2	CASSPGRTLNTGELFF	TGTGCCAGCAGCCCAGGACGAACGTTGAACACCGGGGAGCTGTTTTTT
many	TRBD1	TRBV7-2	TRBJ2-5	CASSLNRGYQETQYF	TGTGCCAGCAGCTTAAACAGGGGGTACCAAGAGACCCAGTACTTC
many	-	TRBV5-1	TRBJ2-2	CASREGFTGELFF	TGCGCCAGCAGAGAAGGGTTCACCGGGGAGCTGTTTTTT
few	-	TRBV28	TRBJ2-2	CASSWAGTGELFF	TGTGCCAGCAGTTGGGCAGGGACCGGGGAGCTGTTTTTT
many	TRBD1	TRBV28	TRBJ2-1	CASSSAGTGGYNEQFF	TGTGCCAGCAGTTCCGCCGGGACAGGGGGCTACAATGAGCAGTTCTTC
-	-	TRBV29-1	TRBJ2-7	CSVSQGQVSSYEQYF	TGCAGCGTTAGCCAGGGGCAGGTTAGCTCCTACGAGCAGTACTTC
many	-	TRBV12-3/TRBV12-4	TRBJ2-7	CASSLSRDGAEQYF	TGTGCCAGCAGTTTATCCAGGGATGGAGCCGAGCAGTACTTC
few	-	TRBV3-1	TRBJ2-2	CASSLSSGRGGTGELFF	TGTGCCAGCTCTCTCTCTTCGGGCAGAGGTGGGACCGGGGAGCTGTTTTTT
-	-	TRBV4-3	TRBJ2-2	CASSQKMWGAVTGELFF	TGCGCCAGCAGCCAGAAGATGTGGGGGGCTGTAACCGGGGAGCTGTTTTTT
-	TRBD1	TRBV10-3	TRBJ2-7	CAISGGGQGYEQYF	TGTGCCATCAGTGGTGGAGGACAGGGATACGAGCAGTACTTC
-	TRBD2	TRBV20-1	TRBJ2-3	CSATRPSGRSTDTQYF	TGCAGTGCTACGCGTCCTAGCGGGAGAAGCACAGATACGCAGTATTTT
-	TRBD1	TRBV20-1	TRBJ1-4	CSASQTGGREKLFF	TGCAGTGCTAGTCAGACAGGGGGAAGGGAAAAACTGTTTTTT
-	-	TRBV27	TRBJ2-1	CASSPGQPPNEQFF	TGTGCCAGCAGTCCGGGACAACCGCCTAATGAGCAGTTCTTC
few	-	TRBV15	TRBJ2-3	CATSEGPRSPQYF	TGTGCCACCAGCGAGGGCCCCCGCTCTCCGCAGTATTTT
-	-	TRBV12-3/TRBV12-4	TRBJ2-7	CASSPKKYVYEQYF	TGTGCCAGCAGCCCGAAAAAATATGTCTACGAGCAGTACTTC
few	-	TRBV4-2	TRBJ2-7	CASSLRGEVGEQYF	TGTGCCAGCAGCCTTCGTGGAGAGGTCGGCGAGCAGTACTTC
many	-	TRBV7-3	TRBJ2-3	CASSLAGLDTQYF	TGTGCCAGCAGCTTGGCAGGGTTGGATACGCAGTATTTT
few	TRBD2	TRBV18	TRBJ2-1	CASSIGLAEVGYEQFF	TGTGCCAGCTCAATAGGACTAGCGGAGGTGGGCTATGAGCAGTTCTTC
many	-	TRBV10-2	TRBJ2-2	CASKHSGELFF	TGCGCCAGCAAGCATTCGGGGGAGCTGTTTTTT
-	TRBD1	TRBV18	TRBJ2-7	CASSEGPGQIYEQYF	TGTGCCAGCTCAGAGGGGCCGGGACAGATATACGAGCAGTACTTC
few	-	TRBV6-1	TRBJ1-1	CASSDAPGGMNTEAFF	TGTGCCAGCAGTGATGCCCCGGGGGGGATGAACACTGAAGCTTTCTTT
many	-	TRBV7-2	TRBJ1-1	CASSFGQLLTEAFF	TGTGCCAGCAGCTTTGGACAGTTATTGACTGAAGCTTTCTTT
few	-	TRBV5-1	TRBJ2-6	CASSLGEAPGANVLTF	TGCGCCAGCAGCTTGGGGGAAGCCCCTGGGGCCAACGTCCTGACTTTC
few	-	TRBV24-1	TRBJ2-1	CATSEMGVADNEQFF	TGTGCCACCAGTGAAATGGGGGTGGCTGACAATGAGCAGTTCTTC
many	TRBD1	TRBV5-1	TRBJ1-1	CASSEQGMNTEAFF	TGCGCCAGCAGCGAACAGGGGATGAACACTGAAGCTTTCTTT
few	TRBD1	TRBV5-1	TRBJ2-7	CASSIATGAVEQYF	TGCGCCAGCAGCATAGCTACAGGGGCGGTCGAGCAGTACTTC
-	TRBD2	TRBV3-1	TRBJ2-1	CASRETSGRFGEQFF	TGTGCCAGCAGGGAAACTAGCGGGAGGTTTGGGGAGCAGTTCTTC
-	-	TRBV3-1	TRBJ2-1	CASSHRRASSYNEQFF	TGTGCCAGCAGCCATAGACGGGCCAGCTCCTACAATGAGCAGTTCTTC
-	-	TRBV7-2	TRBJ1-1	CASSDSPRILNTEAFF	TGTGCCAGCAGCGACAGCCCCAGAATTTTGAACACTGAAGCTTTCTTT
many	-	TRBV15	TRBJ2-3	CATRISPDLTDTQYF	TGTGCCACCAGAATTTCCCCGGACCTCACAGATACGCAGTATTTT